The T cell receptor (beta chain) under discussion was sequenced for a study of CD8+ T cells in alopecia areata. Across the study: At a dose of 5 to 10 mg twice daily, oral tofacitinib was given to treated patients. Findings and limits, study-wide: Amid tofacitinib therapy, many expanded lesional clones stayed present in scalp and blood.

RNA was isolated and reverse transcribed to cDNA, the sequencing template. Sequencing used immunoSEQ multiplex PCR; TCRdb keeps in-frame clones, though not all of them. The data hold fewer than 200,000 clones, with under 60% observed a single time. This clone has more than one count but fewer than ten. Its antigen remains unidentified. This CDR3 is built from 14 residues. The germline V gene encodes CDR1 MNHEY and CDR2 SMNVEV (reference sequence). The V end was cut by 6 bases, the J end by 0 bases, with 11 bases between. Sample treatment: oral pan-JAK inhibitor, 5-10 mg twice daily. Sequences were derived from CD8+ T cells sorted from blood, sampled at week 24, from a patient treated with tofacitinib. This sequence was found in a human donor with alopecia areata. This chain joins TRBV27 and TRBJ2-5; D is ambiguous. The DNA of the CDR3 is TGTGCCAGCAGCACTTTCCCCGACCAAGAGACCCAGTACTTC. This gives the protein CASSTFPDQETQYF.